The 30 T cell receptor beta chains in this list originate from one sample, sequenced in a study of shared clonotypes between healthy human individuals. The repertoire was sequenced with immunoSEQ multiplex PCR; TCRdb's copy has only in-frame clones and lacks some. Here the sample spans approximately 2,200,000 clones, approximately 94% being singletons. Cells designated naive CD8 were CD45RO-negative and were positively selected for CCR7, with terminally differentiated effector memory CD45RA+ cells excluded. Specimen: naive CD8+ T cells from PBMCs. All receptors come from a man aged 18-30 years in good health. Some clones in this sample may be carry-over from other donors' samples.

This clone was seen only once. The chain joins TRBV9 to TRBJ2-3; no clear D gene. Trimming took 0 bases from V and 4 from J, leaving 9 bases between them. There are 14 residues in the CDR3. Germline V gives CDR1 SGDLS, CDR2 YYNGEE. CDR3 region: CASSVVDGADTQYF. The CDR3 DNA reads TGTGCCAGCAGCGTAGTTGACGGAGCAGATACGCAGTATTTT.

The chain couples TRBV28 to TRBJ2-7; 10 bases fit TRBD1. This CDR3 spans 15 amino acids. CDR1 is MDHEN, CDR2 SYDVKM, per germline. V shed 4 bases and J 3 bases; nucleotides not matched to a gene: 6. CDR3 loop: CASSSRDRGYYEQYF. DNA for the CDR3: TGTGCCAGCAGTTCTAGGGACAGGGGCTACTACGAGCAGTACTTC. Together with reference TRBV28 and TRBJ2-7, the CDR3 gives the full variable domain: DVKVTQSSRYLVKRTGEKVFLECVQDMDHENMFWYRQDPGLGLRLIYFSYDVKMKEKGDIPEGYSVSREKKERFSLILESASTNQTSMYLCASSSRDRGYYEQYFGPGTRLTVT.

V and J are TRBV6-4 and TRBJ2-2; D call uncertain. Germline CDR1 and CDR2: MRHNA and SNTAGT. The CDR3 is 11 residues long. V lost 11 bases to trimming and J lost 6 bases, with 10 bases between them. Written as DNA, the CDR3 is TGTGCCGCAGGCGATCCCGGGGAGCTGTTTTTT. Protein: CAAGDPGELFF.

The V and J genes are TRBV10-3 and TRBJ2-1; 8 bases agree with TRBD2. Losses at the gene ends were 3 bases for V and 8 bases for J; bases not matched to a gene: 6. The CDR3 has 14 amino acids. Germline V gives CDR1 ENHRY, CDR2 SYGVKD. CDR3 DNA sequence: TGTGCCATCAGTGATAGCGGGATGGGCTATGAGCAGTTCTTC. Translating gives CAISDSGMGYEQFF.

This clone was detected only once. The chain joins TRBV6-1 to TRBJ2-5, with no clear D. Between the trimmed V and J ends, which lost 2 bases and 1 base, there was a span of 5 bases. CDR3 length equals 13 residues. CDR1 is MNHNS and CDR2 is SASEGT in the germline V gene. Written as DNA, the CDR3 is TGTGCCAGCAGTGAATTCCCCCAAGAGACCCAGTACTTC. It is translated as CASSEFPQETQYF.

With respect to this clone: The sample contains more than one DNA sequence encoding this CDR3. The J gene is TRBJ1-1, the V gene TRBV7-9; D uncertain. Germline V gene lookup returns CDR1 SEHNR and CDR2 FQNEAQ (reference sequence). This CDR3 has 14 amino acids. The ends were cut back, 3 bases at V and 0 bases at J, with 8 bases in the middle. The CDR3 coding sequence is TGTGCCAGCAGCTTGGGCAGCATGAACACTGAAGCTTTCTTT. Translated, it gives CASSLGSMNTEAFF.

The CDR3 protein is CASSQKEGEQYF. The CDR3 coding sequence is TGTGCCAGCAGCCAGAAAGAAGGCGAGCAGTACTTC. This chain links TRBV9 with TRBJ2-7; D is ambiguous. Germline V CDR1 and CDR2: SGDLS, YYNGEE. V lost 4 bases and J lost 6, with 11 bases in between. The CDR3 totals 12 residues. The full variable domain, completed using reference TRBV9 and TRBJ2-7, is DSGVTQTPKHLITATGQRVTLRCSPRSGDLSVYWYQQSLDQGLQFLIQYYNGEERAKGNILERFSAQQFPDLHSELNLSSLELGDSALYFCASSQKEGEQYFGPGTRLTVT.

The rearrangement joins TRBV5-1 to TRBJ2-7, with 8 bases lining up with TRBD2. Germline values: CDR1 SGHRS, CDR2 YFSETQ. This CDR3 region has 13 residues. Trimming took 6 bases from V and 3 from J; bases not matched to a gene: 5. CDR3 nucleotides: TGCGCCAGCATAGGCGGGAGGAACTACGAGCAGTACTTC. Its protein is CASIGGRNYEQYF. Full variable domain (outside the CDR3, taken from reference TRBV5-1 and TRBJ2-7): KAGVTQTPRYLIKTRGQQVTLSCSPISGHRSVSWYQQTPGQGLQFLFEYFSETQRNKGNFPGRFSGRQFSNSRSEMNVSTLELGDSALYLCASIGGRNYEQYFGPGTRLTVT.

This chain links TRBV7-4 with TRBJ2-5; 9 bases agree with TRBD1. CDR1 and CDR2 from the germline V gene are SGHVT and SQSDAQ. With 7 bases clipped from V and 0 bases from J, the junction kept 12 bases outside the gene matches. The CDR3 is 17 residues long. Here the CDR3 reads CASTGQGRYRYQETQYF. Here the CDR3 DNA reads TGTGCCAGCACCGGACAGGGGAGGTACCGGTACCAAGAGACCCAGTACTTC. The entire variable domain, with the rest obtained from reference TRBV7-4 and TRBJ2-5, is as follows: GAGVSQSPRYKVAKRGRDVALRCDSISGHVTLYWYRQTLGQGSEVLTYSQSDAQRDKSGRPSGRFSAERPERSVSTLKIQRTEQGDSAVYLCASTGQGRYRYQETQYFGPGTRLLVL.

The V call is TRBV7-6, the J call TRBJ2-1, with unresolved D. The germline V gene encodes CDR1 SGHVS and CDR2 FNYEAQ. Trimming cost V 5 bases and J 4 bases, with 9 bases left between them. This CDR3 has 13 amino acids. DNA of the CDR3: TGTGCCAGCAGCCCGCTGACTTACAATGAGCAGTTCTTC. It is translated as CASSPLTYNEQFF.

The chain couples TRBV7-2 to TRBJ2-7; 11 nucleotides align to TRBD2. Germline CDR1 reads SGHTA; CDR2 reads FQGNSA. The V and J ends lost 5 bases and 6 bases, in that order; junction bases with no gene match: 9. The CDR3 has 15 residues. The CDR3: CASSILLAGDGEQYF. The DNA of the CDR3 is TGTGCCAGCAGCATCCTACTAGCGGGAGACGGCGAGCAGTACTTC.

The V and J genes are TRBV2 and TRBJ2-5; 7 positions match TRBD2. Germline V gene data show CDR1 as SNHLY and CDR2 as FYNNEI. The CDR3 sequence is 13 residues long. Trimming took 9 bases from V and 2 from J; bases not matched to a gene: 6. CDR3 nucleotides: TGTGCCAGGCAGACTAGCAGTCAAGAGACCCAGTACTTC. Its protein product is CARQTSSQETQYF.

The CDR3 coding sequence is TGTGCCAGCAGAGGCCGGGACAGCATCTACGAGCAGTACTTC. Protein: CASRGRDSIYEQYF. The V call is TRBV27, the J call TRBJ2-7, with 7 bases lining up with TRBD1. The CDR3 contains 14 residues. V trimming: 6 bases; J trimming: 3 bases; junction bases outside the gene matches: 8. Germline lookup yields CDR1 MNHEY and CDR2 SMNVEV (reference sequence).

Here the CDR3 DNA reads TGTGCCAGCAGTTACCGGGACATAAACACTGAAGCTTTCTTT. Translation: CASSYRDINTEAFF. The chain uses TRBV27 and TRBJ1-1; a possible D gene is TRBD1 (6 bases). The CDR3 covers 14 residues. Germline CDR1 and CDR2: MNHEY and SMNVEV (reference sequence). Trimming removed 4 bases from V and 2 bases from J, with 11 bases in between.

V usage is TRBV9 and J usage is TRBJ2-5; the D gene is possibly TRBD2 (5 bases). Germline values: CDR1 SGDLS, CDR2 YYNGEE. The CDR3 sequence is 15 residues long. Trimming took off 0 bases at V and 3 bases at J, with 12 bases between the two ends. CDR3 in amino acids: CASSVARSGEETQYF. The CDR3 region has the DNA TGTGCCAGCAGCGTAGCTCGGTCCGGGGAAGAGACCCAGTACTTC.

The rearrangement uses TRBV5-1 and TRBJ2-7, with TRBD2 matching 12 bases. The V gene end was trimmed by 2 bases and the J gene end by 3 bases; junction bases not matched to a gene: 3. CDR3 length equals 15 residues. In germline, CDR1 is SGHRS, CDR2 YFSETQ. The CDR3 loop reads CASSFGLAGIYEQYF. The CDR3 nucleotides are TGCGCCAGCAGCTTTGGACTAGCGGGGATCTACGAGCAGTACTTC.

This rearrangement joins TRBV27 to TRBJ1-5; D unclear. V was cut by 0 bases and J by 5 bases, with 14 bases left in between. The CDR3 totals 16 residues. From germline, CDR1 is MNHEY and CDR2 SMNVEV (reference sequence). As DNA, the CDR3 is TGTGCCAGCAGTTTATCTACCGGGGAGAGGGATCAGCCCCAGCATTTT. Protein: CASSLSTGERDQPQHF.

This clone was observed a few times. The chain combines TRBV5-1 with TRBJ1-1, with a possible D match to TRBD1 (6 bases). Germline loops: CDR1 SGHRS, CDR2 YFSETQ. V was pared by 3 bases and J by 5 bases, with 20 bases between. This CDR3 contains 16 residues. Here the CDR3 reads CASSSHRDTFGTEAFF. DNA for the CDR3: TGCGCCAGCAGCTCGCACCGGGACACCTTTGGGACTGAAGCTTTCTTT.

The J gene is TRBJ1-2, the V gene TRBV5-6, with D perhaps TRBD1 (6 bases). The CDR3 is made up of 12 amino acids. Germline CDR1 reads SGHDT; CDR2 reads YYEEEE. With 4 bases removed from V and 12 bases from J, the gap between germline ends came to 16 bases. The CDR3 DNA sequence: TGTGCCAGCAGCCCCCAGGGGATTGGGGACACCTTC. Translated: CASSPQGIGDTF.

Comments on this clone: The same CDR3 can be traced to other DNA sequences in this sample. The rearrangement joins TRBV13 to TRBJ2-5; D is ambiguous. The CDR3 runs to 11 residues. Trimming shortened V by 3 bases and J by 4 bases, and 3 bases separated the two germline ends. Per germline, CDR1 PRHDT and CDR2 FYEKMQ (reference sequence). The CDR3 region is CASSFGETQYF. The CDR3 DNA reads TGTGCCAGCAGCTTTGGAGAGACCCAGTACTTC.

The DNA for the CDR3 is TGTGCCAGCAGCCAAAGGGGAACACTTTTTCAGGGGCAGTTCTTC. Its protein product is CASSQRGTLFQGQFF. The V gene is TRBV14, the J gene TRBJ2-1, with D perhaps matching TRBD1 (5 bases). Between the trimmed V and J ends, which lost 2 bases and 12 bases, there was a span of 20 bases. The CDR3 contains 15 residues. CDR1 SGHDN and CDR2 FVKESK come from the germline V gene.

The V and J genes are TRBV27 and TRBJ1-4; D is ambiguous. The germline V gene encodes CDR1 MNHEY and CDR2 SMNVEV (reference sequence). The V gene lost 6 bases and the J gene lost 7 bases, with 15 bases spanning the gap. The CDR3 runs to 14 residues. This CDR3 is CASRPTGWVEKLFF. In DNA form, the CDR3 reads TGTGCCAGCAGACCCACGGGGTGGGTTGAAAAACTGTTTTTT.

This chain links TRBV27 with TRBJ1-5, with D perhaps matching TRBD1 (5 bases). CDR3 length: 13 amino acids. The germline CDR1 and CDR2 sequences are MNHEY and SMNVEV (reference sequence). Trimming removed 3 bases at V and 6 bases at J, with 9 bases between. CDR3 nucleotide sequence: TGTGCCAGCAGTTTCTCGGGGGGTCAGCCCCAGCATTTT. This codes for CASSFSGGQPQHF.

The J gene is TRBJ2-1, the V gene TRBV7-6, with D possibly being TRBD1 or TRBD2 (5 bases each). V gave up 0 bases and J gave up 2 bases, with 23 bases separating them. Germline loops: CDR1 SGHVS, CDR2 FNYEAQ. The CDR3 contains 20 residues. The CDR3 is CASSLAPHLGPVTPYNEQFF. The DNA of the CDR3 is TGTGCCAGCAGCTTAGCTCCTCACCTGGGACCGGTTACCCCCTACAATGAGCAGTTCTTC.

The chain carries TRBV15 and TRBJ2-7, with no clear D. Germline CDR1 LNHNV, CDR2 YYDKDF (reference sequence). Trimming took 5 bases from V and 3 from J, leaving 14 bases between them. The CDR3 covers 14 residues. In nucleotides, the CDR3 is TGTGCCACCAGCTTTAGACCGGGCGACTACGAGCAGTACTTC. It codes for CATSFRPGDYEQYF.

This chain uses TRBV5-4 with TRBJ2-1; perhaps TRBD2 as D (7 bases). Germline V gene data show CDR1 as SGHNT and CDR2 as YYREEE (reference sequence). The CDR3 has 14 residues. Trimming removed 7 bases at V and 2 bases at J, with 13 bases between. This chain's CDR3 is CASGAGAPYNEQFF. The DNA for the CDR3 is TGTGCCAGCGGGGCGGGGGCCCCCTACAATGAGCAGTTCTTC.

The chain is built from TRBV27 and TRBJ2-7; TRBD1 might be the D (5 bases). Germline V lookup: CDR1 MNHEY, CDR2 SMNVEV (reference sequence). V dropped 5 bases and J dropped 0 bases, with 20 bases sitting between them. This CDR3 contains 17 residues. The CDR3 sequence: CASSPRGVGASSYEQYF. The CDR3 DNA sequence: TGTGCCAGCAGTCCACGTGGGGTAGGGGCGAGCTCCTACGAGCAGTACTTC.

This chain uses TRBV7-8 with TRBJ1-2, with a possible D match to TRBD1 (5 bases). CDR3 length: 13 residues. Germline CDR1 reads SGHVS; CDR2 reads FQNEAQ. Trimming pared 3 bases from V and 5 bases from J, leaving 10 bases between. The CDR3 sequence: CASSFGTVYGYTF. CDR3 sequence (DNA): TGTGCCAGCAGCTTCGGGACGGTATATGGCTACACCTTC.

V usage is TRBV28 and J usage is TRBJ2-7; a weak D match, TRBD1 (5 bases). The germline gives CDR1 MDHEN, CDR2 SYDVKM. Trimming cost V 5 bases and J 2 bases, with 13 bases left between them. The CDR3 spans 14 residues. Here the CDR3 reads CASSDLRGPYEQYF. The DNA for the CDR3 is TGTGCCAGCAGTGATCTTAGGGGCCCCTACGAGCAGTACTTC.

The V and J genes are TRBV19 and TRBJ2-7; unclear D gene. CDR1 is LNHDA and CDR2 is SQIVND in the germline V gene (reference sequence). The CDR3 sequence is 11 residues long. The V end lost 6 bases, the J end lost 9 bases, and 12 bases lay between the germline ends. This CDR3 is CASSRWNVQYF. In DNA form, the CDR3 reads TGTGCCAGTAGCCGATGGAACGTGCAGTACTTC. Drawing the rest from reference TRBV19 and TRBJ2-7, the complete variable domain is DGGITQSPKYLFRKEGQNVTLSCEQNLNHDAMYWYRQDPGQGLRLIYYSQIVNDFQKGDIAEGYSVSREKKESFPLTVTSAQKNPTAFYLCASSRWNVQYFGPGTRLTVT.